This TCR beta chain comes out of a study of blood T cell repertoires in COVID-19. Study as a whole: Italy, Spain and the United States were the sources of the convalescent and acute COVID-19 samples.

Sequencing used immunoSEQ multiplex PCR; TCRdb keeps in-frame clones, though not all of them. The table has 40,000 to 55,000 clones, roughly 80% seen once. Germline V gene data show CDR1 as MNHEY and CDR2 as SMNVEV (reference sequence). Unmatched junction bases numbered 9, after V lost 5 bases and J lost 8 bases. The CDR3 runs 14 residues. The source of this sequence is a man between 65 and 80 years old with acute or convalescent COVID-19. V is TRBV27 and J is TRBJ1-2, with TRBD1 matching 9 bases. The sequenced material came from peripheral blood. The CDR3 here is CASSQGQGDRGYTF. The CDR3 region has the DNA TGTGCCAGCAGTCAGGGACAGGGTGATCGCGGCTACACCTTC.